The rows below give T cell receptor beta chains drawn from one sample of a study of molecular identifiers for immune sequencing clone quantification. MiXCR, applied by TCRdb to the PCR reads, yields one record per CDR3 protein. The data show about half a million distinct CDR3 sequences, around 21% seen once. The sample comprised naive CD8+ T cells from blood, with Jurkat cell RNA spiked in. These receptors came from a human donor in good health. Some libraries in this study had Jurkat cell RNA spiked in. CDR3s include the opening cysteine and the closing phenylalanine or tryptophan. Fields, in order: D gene, J gene, CDR3 length, clone size, V gene, CDR3 protein, CDR3 DNA. The D gene is left open where the match is weak. Some rows mark clone size as missing; the rest say once, few, many or name a class of expanded clone.

D: .
J: TRBJ2-3
length: 14
size: .
V: TRBV12-3/TRBV12-4
CDR3: CASSLGTQTDTQYF
DNA: TGTGCCAGCAGTTTAGGGACACAAACAGATACGCAGTATTTT

D: .
J: TRBJ2-3
length: 15
size: few
V: TRBV7-9
CDR3: CASSYLKGMPDTQYF
DNA: TGTGCCAGCAGCTACCTTAAAGGGATGCCAGATACGCAGTATTTT

D: .
J: TRBJ2-1
length: 16
size: few
V: TRBV21-1
CDR3: CASSKDPVWSYNEQFF
DNA: TGTGCCAGCAGCAAAGATCCCGTCTGGTCCTACAATGAGCAGTTCTTC

D: .
J: TRBJ2-2
length: 15
size: .
V: TRBV28
CDR3: CASSWRGPNTGELFF
DNA: TGTGCCAGCAGTTGGCGCGGACCAAACACCGGGGAGCTGTTTTTT

D: TRBD2
J: TRBJ2-3
length: 14
size: many
V: TRBV12-3/TRBV12-4
CDR3: CASTPGGGADTQYF
DNA: TGTGCCAGCACTCCGGGAGGAGGGGCAGATACGCAGTATTTT

D: .
J: TRBJ2-1
length: 14
size: .
V: TRBV7-2
CDR3: CASSFGSGAVEQFF
DNA: TGTGCCAGCAGCTTCGGAAGTGGGGCTGTTGAGCAGTTCTTC

D: .
J: TRBJ2-3
length: 16
size: many
V: TRBV5-1
CDR3: CASSLNEGGMADTQYF
DNA: TGCGCCAGCAGCTTGAACGAGGGAGGAATGGCAGATACGCAGTATTTT

D: .
J: TRBJ2-2
length: 17
size: .
V: TRBV4-3
CDR3: CASSQDRQTGNTRELFF
DNA: TGCGCCAGCAGCCAAGACCGTCAGACGGGGAACACCAGGGAGCTGTTTTTT

D: .
J: TRBJ2-7
length: 16
size: .
V: TRBV20-1
CDR3: CSARGQAPTDTYEQYF
DNA: TGCAGTGCCCGAGGACAAGCGCCGACAGATACCTACGAGCAGTACTTC

D: .
J: TRBJ1-5
length: 13
size: many
V: TRBV25-1
CDR3: CASSPGTNQPQHF
DNA: TGTGCCAGCAGCCCCGGGACGAATCAGCCCCAGCATTTT

D: TRBD1
J: TRBJ1-2
length: 20
size: few
V: TRBV6-5
CDR3: CASSEKGTGTGLRVNYGYTF
DNA: TGTGCCAGCAGTGAAAAGGGAACCGGGACAGGGCTGAGGGTTAACTATGGCTACACCTTC

D: .
J: TRBJ1-1
length: 13
size: many
V: TRBV6-5
CDR3: CASSYSRQSEAFF
DNA: TGTGCCAGCAGTTACTCCAGGCAATCTGAAGCTTTCTTT

D: .
J: TRBJ1-2
length: 12
size: few
V: TRBV4-1
CDR3: CASSIEGYGYTF
DNA: TGCGCCAGCAGTATAGAAGGGTACGGCTACACCTTC

D: TRBD1
J: TRBJ1-6
length: 15
size: .
V: TRBV12-3/TRBV12-4
CDR3: CASSAGQGSNSPPHF
DNA: TGTGCCAGCAGTGCAGGACAGGGCTCGAATTCACCCCCCCACTTT

D: TRBD2
J: TRBJ2-3
length: 19
size: .
V: TRBV6-2/TRBV6-3
CDR3: CASSYSISGGPSTTDTQYF
DNA: TGTGCCAGCAGTTACTCGATCAGCGGGGGCCCATCAACCACAGATACGCAGTATTTT

D: TRBD1
J: TRBJ2-1
length: 13
size: .
V: TRBV20-1
CDR3: CSARGQGYNEQFF
DNA: TGCAGTGCCCGGGGACAGGGTTACAATGAGCAGTTCTTC

D: .
J: TRBJ2-1
length: 13
size: few
V: TRBV30
CDR3: CAWSFHSYNEQFF
DNA: TGTGCCTGGAGTTTCCACTCCTACAATGAGCAGTTCTTC

D: .
J: TRBJ1-1
length: 12
size: .
V: TRBV27
CDR3: CASSSGGTEASF
DNA: TGTGCCAGCAGTTCGGGGGGCACTGAAGCTTCCTTT

D: TRBD2
J: TRBJ2-7
length: 14
size: few
V: TRBV20-1
CDR3: CSASGLAGGYEQYF
DNA: TGCAGTGCTAGTGGTCTAGCGGGAGGATACGAGCAGTACTTC

D: .
J: TRBJ2-7
length: 13
size: .
V: TRBV19
CDR3: CASSIILASEQYF
DNA: TGTGCCAGTAGTATAATACTAGCATCCGAGCAGTACTTC

D: TRBD2
J: TRBJ2-3
length: 16
size: many
V: TRBV5-6
CDR3: CASSLAASGYTDTQYF
DNA: TGTGCCAGCAGCTTGGCCGCTAGCGGCTACACAGATACGCAGTATTTT

D: .
J: TRBJ1-1
length: 13
size: .
V: TRBV19
CDR3: CASSIAVNTEAFF
DNA: TGTGCCAGTAGTATTGCAGTGAACACTGAAGCTTTCTTT